This TCR beta chain came from a study of T cells in Graves' hyperthyroidism and ophthalmopathy. Study-level findings and limits: Separation of ophthalmopathy from stable hyperthyroidism was achieved by a 13 V-J model.

Germline loops: CDR1 SEHNR, CDR2 FQNEAQ (reference sequence). The CDR3 spans 16 residues. J lost 0 bases, V lost 3 bases, and 6 bases had no gene match. This clonotype was seen just once. The antigen is unknown. Clinical symptoms, serum thyroxine, TRAb, thyroid ultrasound and orbital computed tomography established diagnosis. Initially, at the first diagnosis of hyperthyroidism and before any ophthalmopathy symptoms, blood was sampled. The PBMCs were sourced from fresh peripheral blood (10 ml). From RNA transcripts, TCR beta CDR3 regions were amplified. Researchers ran a first-round RT-PCR on the TCR CDR3 using the HTBI primer set. Each CDR3 protein is one row after TCRdb ran MiXCR on the multiplex PCR reads. This table holds approximately 370,000 distinct CDR3 sequences, approximately 18% found once.

This receptor was obtained from a woman aged 30 to 39 with Graves' hyperthyroidism that later progressed to Graves' ophthalmopathy. Sequencing input: blood. J is TRBJ2-7 and V is TRBV7-9; 9 positions match TRBD2. The CDR3 nucleotides are TGTGCCAGCAGCTTTTTGGCGGGAGGGAGCTCCTACGAGCAGTACTTC. It codes for CASSFLAGGSSYEQYF.